The 9 T cell receptor beta chains presented below share a single source sample, sequenced in a study of vaccination and CD4 T cells after COVID-19. These receptors' antigens are unknown. With the Oncomine TCR Beta short-read assay, DNA from cultured CD4+ T cells was sequenced. TCRdb fed the PCR reads into MiXCR, producing one record per CDR3 protein. Among about 15,000 distinct CDR3 sequences listed, roughly 80% were seen once. The treatment is: approximately 10-day PBMC culture with coronavirus spike peptide pools or control peptides (ViraFEST assay). The sample here was CD4+ T cells from blood, cultured in vitro, taken after SARS-CoV-2 vaccination. The receptors come from a human donor who received a COVID-19 vaccine.

The V gene is TRBV29-1, the J gene TRBJ1-1, with D possibly being TRBD1 (5 bases). The germline CDR1 and CDR2 sequences are SQVTM and ANQGSEA. This CDR3 comprises 14 residues. Trimming removed 2 bases at V and 9 bases at J, with 19 bases between. As DNA, the CDR3 is TGCAGCGTTGAATTCGCGACAGCCGAGAGGAAAGCTTTCTTT. As protein: CSVEFATAERKAFF. Filled out from reference TRBV29-1 and TRBJ1-1, the complete variable domain reads SAVISQKPSRDICQRGTSLTIQCQVDSQVTMMFWYRQQPGQSLTLIATANQGSEATYESGFVIDKFPISRPNLTFSTLTVSNMSPEDSSIYLCSVEFATAERKAFFGQGTRLTVV.

V and J are TRBV24-1 and TRBJ2-3; D not resolved. The CDR3 contains 16 residues. Germline assignment: CDR1 KGHDR and CDR2 SFDVKD. With 3 bases removed from V and 4 bases from J, the gap between germline ends came to 16 bases. This CDR3 reads CATSDGVFRESDTQYF. Written as DNA, the CDR3 is TGTGCCACCAGTGATGGGGTCTTCAGAGAGTCAGATACGCAGTATTTT.

This clonotype was seen more than once but under ten times. In nucleotides, the CDR3 is TGTGCCAGCAGTCAGACAAGGACAGGGAGCGGGGATTCACCCCTCCACTTT. Translating gives CASSQTRTGSGDSPLHF. V is TRBV6-1 and J is TRBJ1-6; 8 bases line up with TRBD1. J was trimmed by 8 bases and V by 5 bases; bases with no gene match: 14. This CDR3 is 17 amino acids long. The germline CDR1 and CDR2 sequences are MNHNS and SASEGT.

This chain uses TRBV9 with TRBJ2-3; 10 bases match TRBD2. CDR3 length equals 16 residues. Germline trimming cut 2 bases from V and 1 base from J; bases unmatched to any gene: 4. CDR1 SGDLS and CDR2 YYNGEE come from the germline V gene. The CDR3 nucleotides read TGTGCCAGCAGCGTTCCTAGCGGGGGACGCACAGATACGCAGTATTTT. This sequence encodes CASSVPSGGRTDTQYF.

This clonotype has a single count. V usage is TRBV6-1 and J usage is TRBJ1-6, with D perhaps matching TRBD1 (6 bases). Trimming stripped 1 base from V and 10 bases from J, with 14 bases between. The germline V gene has CDR1 MNHNS and CDR2 SASEGT. There are 15 residues in the CDR3. The chain's CDR3 is CASSEVGGAKSPLHF. The CDR3 nucleotides read TGTGCCAGCAGTGAAGTTGGGGGGGCAAAGTCACCCCTCCACTTT.

The rearrangement links TRBV2 to TRBJ1-5, with 9 bases aligning to TRBD1. V lost 0 bases to trimming and J lost 7 bases; unmatched junction nucleotides: 4. Germline loops: CDR1 SNHLY, CDR2 FYNNEI. The CDR3 covers 15 residues. CDR3 in amino acids: CASSEAGQGGQPQHF. The CDR3 DNA is TGTGCCAGCAGTGAAGCGGGACAGGGTGGCCAGCCCCAGCATTTT.

By its share, this clonotype is medium-sized (0.01 to 0.1%). The genes are TRBV20-1 and TRBJ2-4, with D perhaps TRBD1 (6 bases). V lost 5 bases to trimming and J lost 6 bases, with 14 bases between them. Germline V gives CDR1 DFQATT, CDR2 SNEGSKA (reference sequence). The CDR3 sequence is 13 residues long. CDR3 in DNA: TGCAGTGCTGTACAGGGTATGAGAAACATTCAGTACTTC. This sequence encodes CSAVQGMRNIQYF.

The rearrangement uses TRBV5-4 and TRBJ2-2; TRBD1 or TRBD2 may be the D gene (5 bases each). The CDR3 is 16 residues long. The ends were cut back, 2 bases at V and 6 bases at J, with 17 bases in the middle. Germline loops: CDR1 SGHNT, CDR2 YYREEE (reference sequence). CDR3 in amino acids: CASSLVRGLEAGELFF. As DNA, the CDR3 is TGTGCCAGCAGCTTAGTCCGGGGCCTTGAAGCCGGGGAGCTGTTTTTT.

The V and J genes are TRBV20-1 and TRBJ2-1, with 8 bases fitting TRBD2. The V gene end was trimmed by 4 bases and the J gene end by 4 bases; junction bases not matched to a gene: 6. CDR3 length equals 14 residues. The germline V gene has CDR1 DFQATT and CDR2 SNEGSKA (reference sequence). The CDR3 region is CSATASGGYNEQFF. The CDR3 region has the DNA TGCAGTGCTACAGCCAGCGGGGGATACAATGAGCAGTTCTTC.